This T cell receptor (beta chain) was recovered during a study of cytomegalovirus exposure and HLA in healthy donors. PCR employed 60 Vbeta and 13 Jbeta primers. Repertoires were generated with immunoSEQ multiplex PCR, while TCRdb's copy carries only in-frame clones and drops some. The sample has 100,000 to 150,000 clones; 80% are singletons. Sequencing was performed on PBMCs. The clonotype originates from a middle-aged woman in good health and CMV-seronegative.

CDR3 sequence: CASSGGGSFAYGYTF. CDR3 sequence (DNA): TGTGCCAGCAGCGGCGGGGGGAGCTTTGCCTATGGCTACACCTTC. The chain couples TRBV6-1 to TRBJ1-2; perhaps TRBD1 as D (5 bases). The CDR3 is 15 amino acids. CDR1 and CDR2 (germline): MNHNS, SASEGT. The germline V and J ends were trimmed by 6 bases and 4 bases, with 18 bases remaining between them.